The 29 T cell receptor beta chains below were found in one sample sequenced in a study of cytomegalovirus exposure and HLA in healthy donors. Vbeta (60) and Jbeta (13) primers were used in the PCR. Profiled with immunoSEQ multiplex PCR; TCRdb holds only in-frame clones, not every one. The table includes 150,000 to 160,000 clones, 74% detected once. Material: PBMCs. These receptors were obtained from a young man in good health and CMV-seronegative.

V is TRBV27 and J is TRBJ2-5; 10 bases line up with TRBD1. Germline CDR1 and CDR2: MNHEY and SMNVEV (reference sequence). After removal of 4 bases from V and 2 bases from J, the junction contained 10 bases not matched to a gene. The CDR3 has 17 residues. The CDR3 region is CASSSSLTGGGQETQYF. In nucleotides, the CDR3 is TGTGCCAGCAGTTCGTCTTTGACAGGGGGCGGGCAAGAGACCCAGTACTTC.

The CDR3 DNA follows: TGTGCCAGCAGCTCGGACAGGGTCGGGGAGCTGTTTTTT. Translating gives CASSSDRVGELFF. V and J are TRBV5-4 and TRBJ2-2, with 8 bases aligning to TRBD1. V lost 3 bases, J lost 7 bases, and 2 bases stayed unmatched. The CDR3 contains 13 residues. Germline CDR1 and CDR2: SGHNT and YYREEE (reference sequence).

The J gene is TRBJ2-6, the V gene TRBV29-1; TRBD1 aligns across 7 bases. CDR3 length: 14 amino acids. CDR1 is SQVTM, CDR2 ANQGSEA, per germline. Trimming removed 6 bases from V and 4 bases from J; junction bases left unmatched: 6. As DNA, the CDR3 is TGCAGCGTCACCACAGGGGCCGGGGCCAACGTCCTGACTTTC. Its protein is CSVTTGAGANVLTF.

V and J are TRBV7-8 and TRBJ2-5; the D gene is possibly TRBD1 (5 bases). V was trimmed by 5 bases and J by 2 bases, leaving 15 bases between them. CDR3 size: 15 residues. From germline, CDR1 is SGHVS and CDR2 FQNEAQ. This chain's CDR3 is CASSLPDSPQETQYF. CDR3 DNA sequence: TGTGCCAGCAGCCTACCCGACAGCCCTCAAGAGACCCAGTACTTC. The variable domain in full, with the rest retrieved from reference TRBV7-8 and TRBJ2-5, is GAGVSQSPRYKVAKRGQDVALRCDPISGHVSLFWYQQALGQGPEFLTYFQNEAQLDKSGLPSDRFFAERPEGSVSTLKIQRTQQEDSAVYLCASSLPDSPQETQYFGPGTRLLVL.

This chain connects TRBV28 to TRBJ2-3; D might be TRBD2 (6 bases). Trimming removed 4 bases from V and 2 bases from J, with 16 bases in between. The CDR3 contains 16 residues. Germline CDR1 reads MDHEN; CDR2 reads SYDVKM. The CDR3 loop is CASSSVLAPLTDTQYF. The CDR3 DNA reads as TGTGCCAGCAGTTCCGTACTAGCACCCCTCACAGATACGCAGTATTTT.

V is TRBV6-1 and J is TRBJ2-3, with 7 bases that match TRBD1. Per the germline V gene, CDR1 is MNHNS and CDR2 is SASEGT. The V and J ends lost 6 bases and 4 bases, in that order; junction bases with no gene match: 7. There are 14 residues in the CDR3. This CDR3 reads CASSPRTGSDTQYF. The CDR3 bases are TGTGCCAGCAGCCCTCGGACAGGTTCAGATACGCAGTATTTT.

The chain combines TRBV2 with TRBJ1-6, with D tentatively TRBD1 (6 bases). CDR1 and CDR2 (germline): SNHLY, FYNNEI. Deletions cut 6 bases from V and 9 bases from J, with 15 bases between. This CDR3 comprises 14 residues. CDR3 loop: CASRETGTSSPLHF. DNA for the CDR3: TGTGCCAGCAGAGAGACAGGAACGAGTTCACCCCTCCACTTT.

This clone was detected a few times. The chain employs TRBV5-1 and TRBJ1-1, with 8 bases matching TRBD1. This CDR3 is 13 amino acids long. Trimming took 4 bases from V and 5 from J; bases not matched to a gene: 4. CDR1 and CDR2 from the germline V gene are SGHRS and YFSETQ. In DNA form, the CDR3 reads TGCGCCAGCAGCATGACAGGGGCGACTGAAGCTTTCTTT. It encodes CASSMTGATEAFF.

In its sample, this clone was seen a few times. The chain uses TRBV4-2 and TRBJ1-1; D not certain. The CDR3 covers 16 residues. Germline CDR1 reads LGHNA; CDR2 reads YNFKEQ. With 0 bases removed from V and 7 bases from J, the gap between germline ends came to 18 bases. CDR3 sequence reads: CASSQDERAGPREAFF. In DNA form, the CDR3 reads TGTGCCAGCAGCCAAGATGAGCGGGCTGGGCCCCGTGAAGCTTTCTTT.

The chain joins TRBV28 to TRBJ2-7; TRBD1 aligns across 7 bases. This CDR3 spans 15 amino acids. J gave up 3 bases and V 5 bases, and 10 bases lay outside the gene matches. Germline-derived CDR1 and CDR2 are MDHEN and SYDVKM. The CDR3 reads CASSTGQSYIYEQYF. The CDR3, as DNA: TGTGCCAGCAGTACGGGACAGAGCTACATCTACGAGCAGTACTTC.

This chain joins TRBV19 and TRBJ1-5; D remains unclear. The V end was cut by 5 bases, the J end by 1 base, with 6 bases between. This CDR3 is 13 amino acids long. Germline V gene data show CDR1 as LNHDA and CDR2 as SQIVND (reference sequence). The CDR3 bases are TGTGCCAGTAGTGACATGAGCAATCAGCCCCAGCATTTT. It yields the protein CASSDMSNQPQHF.

J is TRBJ1-5 and V is TRBV5-8; D call uncertain. The ends were cut back, 4 bases at V and 0 bases at J, with 14 bases in the middle. The CDR3 totals 16 residues. The V gene's germline CDR1 is SGHTS and CDR2 YDEGEE. The CDR3 sequence: CASSPLAPYSNQPQHF. As DNA, the CDR3 is TGTGCCAGCAGCCCCTTAGCGCCTTATAGCAATCAGCCCCAGCATTTT.

The chain is built from TRBV7-6 and TRBJ2-5, with 14 bases fitting TRBD2. The germline V gene has CDR1 SGHVS and CDR2 FNYEAQ. After removal of 5 bases from V and 0 bases from J, the junction contained 5 bases not matched to a gene. This CDR3 has 17 residues. The CDR3 sequence: CASSQGLAGEYQETQYF. DNA for the CDR3: TGTGCCAGCAGCCAGGGACTAGCGGGGGAGTACCAAGAGACCCAGTACTTC.

This clone was recorded once. This chain joins TRBV27 and TRBJ2-1, with 12 bases identical to TRBD1. Germline lookup yields CDR1 MNHEY and CDR2 SMNVEV (reference sequence). The junction had 7 bases not matched to a gene; V was cut back by 3 bases and J by 7 bases. This CDR3 comprises 16 residues. The CDR3 DNA reads as TGTGCCAGCAGTTTTTCTGGGACAGGGGGCTTTAATGAGCAGTTCTTC. Its protein is CASSFSGTGGFNEQFF.

This sequence joins TRBV10-3 and TRBJ1-6; D not resolved. CDR3 length: 14 residues. Per germline, CDR1 ENHRY and CDR2 SYGVKD. V lost 9 bases, J lost 7 bases, and 16 bases lay in between. DNA of the CDR3: TGTGCCATACAAGAAAGCGGCCAGAATTCACCCCTCCACTTT. It specifies CAIQESGQNSPLHF.

J is TRBJ1-1 and V is TRBV6-5; perhaps TRBD1 as D (6 bases). V was shortened by 1 base and J by 6 bases, with 12 bases between the two germline ends. Germline CDR1 reads MNHEY; CDR2 reads SVGAGI. The CDR3 covers 14 residues. CDR3 amino acids: CASSYFSGAPEAFF. The DNA of the CDR3 is TGTGCCAGCAGTTACTTTTCAGGGGCCCCTGAAGCTTTCTTT.

In its sample, this clone was seen a few times. This chain links TRBV28 with TRBJ1-2; a possible D gene is TRBD1 (5 bases). The CDR3 loop spans 13 amino acids. The V and J ends lost 2 bases and 5 bases respectively, with 9 bases between them. The V gene's germline CDR1 is MDHEN and CDR2 SYDVKM. The CDR3 DNA reads as TGTGCCAGCAGTTTAGACGGGGGTTATGGCTACACCTTC. Protein product: CASSLDGGYGYTF.

This clone was counted a few times. The gene calls are TRBV2 and TRBJ1-4, with D perhaps TRBD1 (6 bases). The CDR3 totals 14 residues. CDR1 is SNHLY and CDR2 is FYNNEI in the germline V gene. V was pared by 2 bases and J by 2 bases, with 6 bases between. The CDR3 spells CASSEQGTNEKLFF. In DNA form, the CDR3 reads TGTGCCAGCAGTGAACAGGGGACTAATGAAAAACTGTTTTTT.

J is TRBJ2-7 and V is TRBV7-9; TRBD2 matches at 7 bases. This CDR3 has 15 residues. Germline V gene sequence: CDR1 SEHNR, CDR2 FQNEAQ (reference sequence). Unmatched junction bases numbered 5, after V lost 3 bases and J lost 0 bases. CDR3 DNA sequence: TGTGCCAGCAGCTTTGGCTGGACTAGCTCCTACGAGCAGTACTTC. Protein: CASSFGWTSSYEQYF.

The chain is built from TRBV5-1 and TRBJ2-5; no definite D call. Germline V gene data show CDR1 as SGHRS and CDR2 as YFSETQ. Trimming left V 0 bases short and J 3 bases short, with 6 bases between. The CDR3 is 13 residues long. The CDR3 spells CASSLGAKETQYF. CDR3 nucleotides: TGCGCCAGCAGCTTGGGGGCCAAAGAGACCCAGTACTTC.

The V call is TRBV5-1, the J call TRBJ2-5; 12 bases match TRBD2. The trim removed 4 bases at V and 2 bases at J, leaving 3 bases unmatched. Germline V gene sequence: CDR1 SGHRS, CDR2 YFSETQ. The CDR3 totals 15 residues. The CDR3 spells CASSLAGGSQETQYF. The CDR3 nucleotides are TGCGCCAGCAGCCTAGCGGGGGGGTCTCAAGAGACCCAGTACTTC.

This clone was seen a handful of times. The V call is TRBV7-2, the J call TRBJ1-1; 7 bases are shared with TRBD1. The trim removed 2 bases at V and 3 bases at J, leaving 12 bases unmatched. The CDR3 spans 17 residues. Germline lookup yields CDR1 SGHTA and CDR2 FQGNSA. DNA for the CDR3: TGTGCCAGCAGCTTACACAGGGGAGTAAATCCGGACACTGAAGCTTTCTTT. It encodes CASSLHRGVNPDTEAFF.

The chain carries TRBV27 and TRBJ1-3, with unresolved D. The tail of the sequence fits TRBJ2-2 better, so the J call may be wrong. Germline V gives CDR1 MNHEY, CDR2 SMNVEV (reference sequence). The CDR3 contains 12 residues. This CDR3 reads CASSYAAGELFF. DNA for the CDR3: TGTGCCAGCAGTTATGCCGCCGGGGAGCTGTTTTTT.

This clone was found once. The CDR3 DNA is TGTGCCAGCAGCCCCGGGCCTGGGGGCAACTATGGCTACACCTTC. Encoded protein: CASSPGPGGNYGYTF. The J gene is TRBJ1-2, the V gene TRBV28; tentatively, D is TRBD1 (6 bases). V was shortened by 6 bases and J by 2 bases, with 16 bases between the two germline ends. The CDR3 spans 15 residues. Germline V gene sequence: CDR1 MDHEN, CDR2 SYDVKM.

This clone was detected only a few times. Other nucleotide sequences from this sample produce the same CDR3. The chain combines TRBV19 with TRBJ1-1, with D maybe TRBD1 (6 bases). Trimming removed 7 bases at V and 5 bases at J, with 8 bases between. In germline, CDR1 is LNHDA, CDR2 SQIVND (reference sequence). The CDR3 sequence is 11 residues long. The DNA of the CDR3 is TGTGCCAGTACGCAGGGGACTGAAGCTTTCTTT. It yields the protein CASTQGTEAFF.

The chain carries TRBV5-1 and TRBJ2-2; D gene uncertain. Trimming took 4 bases from V and 2 from J, leaving 15 bases between them. The CDR3 is made up of 16 amino acids. CDR1 and CDR2 (germline): SGHRS, YFSETQ. The CDR3 DNA reads TGCGCCAGCAGCGCGGTCCTCGCGCGAAACACCGGGGAGCTGTTTTTT. Amino acid sequence: CASSAVLARNTGELFF.

This clone was detected only once. The chain has TRBV6-1 and TRBJ1-1, with no clear D. This CDR3 is built from 14 residues. Trimming cost V 7 bases and J 4 bases, with 16 bases left between them. Germline V gene sequence: CDR1 MNHNS, CDR2 SASEGT. CDR3 nucleotide sequence: TGTGCCAGCATCAGAGGAGGGTTGGGCACTGAAGCTTTCTTT. This translates into CASIRGGLGTEAFF.

This chain connects TRBV5-8 to TRBJ2-1; TRBD1 matches 9 bases. V gave up 0 bases and J gave up 9 bases; unmatched junction bases: 10. This CDR3 region has 16 residues. CDR1 SGHTS and CDR2 YDEGEE come from the germline V gene. The CDR3: CASSLDRGRLTSEQFF. Here the CDR3 DNA reads TGTGCCAGCAGCTTGGACAGGGGGCGCTTGACCAGTGAGCAGTTCTTC. Filled out from reference TRBV5-8 and TRBJ2-1, the complete variable domain reads EAGVTQSPTHLIKTRGQQATLRCSPISGHTSVYWYQQALGLGLQFLLWYDEGEERNRGNFPPRFSGRQFPNYSSELNVNALELEDSALYLCASSLDRGRLTSEQFFGPGTRLTVL.

A word on this clone: One end of the junction varies from germline; a read error may be responsible. V usage is TRBV29-1 and J usage is TRBJ1-2, with TRBD1 as a possible D gene (6 bases). From germline, CDR1 is SQVTM and CDR2 ANQGSEA. The CDR3 is 14 residues long. As DNA, the CDR3 is TGCAGCGTTGATCGGGACAATGAAAACTATGGCTACCCCTTC. This codes for CSVDRDNENYGYPF.